This T cell receptor (beta chain) was retrieved from a study of T cells in tumors after PD-1 blockade. Libraries were prepared by immunoSEQ multiplex PCR; TCRdb keeps only in-frame clonotypes and omits some of them. The table records 10,000 to 15,000 clones, 60% to 80% of them present only once. This clone was detected only a few times. Germline V gene lookup returns CDR1 SGDLS and CDR2 YYNGEE. V lost 4 bases, J lost 2 bases, and 6 bases stayed unmatched. This CDR3 contains 15 residues. This clonotype was obtained from a human donor with basal cell carcinoma. This chain joins TRBV9 and TRBJ2-1; 7 bases line up with TRBD1. Sequencing was performed on tumor tissue, taken before anti-PD-1 treatment. Written as DNA, the CDR3 is TGTGCCAGCAGCTCCCGGGACAGACCCTACAATGAGCAGTTCTTC. Protein product: CASSSRDRPYNEQFF.